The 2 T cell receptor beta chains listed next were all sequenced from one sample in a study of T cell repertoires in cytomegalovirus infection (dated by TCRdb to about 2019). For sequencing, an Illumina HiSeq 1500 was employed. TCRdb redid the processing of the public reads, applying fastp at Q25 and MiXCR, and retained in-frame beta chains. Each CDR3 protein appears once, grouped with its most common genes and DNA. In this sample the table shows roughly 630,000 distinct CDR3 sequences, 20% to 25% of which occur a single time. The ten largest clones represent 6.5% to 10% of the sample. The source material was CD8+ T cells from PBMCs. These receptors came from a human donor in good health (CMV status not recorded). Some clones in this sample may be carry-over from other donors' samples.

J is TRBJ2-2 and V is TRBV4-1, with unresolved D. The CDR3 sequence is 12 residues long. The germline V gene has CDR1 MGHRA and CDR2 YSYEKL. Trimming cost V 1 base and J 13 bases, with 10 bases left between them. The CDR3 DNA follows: TGCGCCAGCAGCCAAGGGTCCAGGAGGCTGTTTTTT. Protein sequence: CASSQGSRRLFF.

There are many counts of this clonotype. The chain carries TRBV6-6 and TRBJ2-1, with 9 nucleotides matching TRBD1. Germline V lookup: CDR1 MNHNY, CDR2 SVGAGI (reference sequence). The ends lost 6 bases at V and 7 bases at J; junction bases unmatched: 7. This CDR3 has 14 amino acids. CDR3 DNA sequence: TGTGCCAGCAGCCCTTGGACAGGGGCAAATGAGCAGTTCTTC. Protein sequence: CASSPWTGANEQFF.